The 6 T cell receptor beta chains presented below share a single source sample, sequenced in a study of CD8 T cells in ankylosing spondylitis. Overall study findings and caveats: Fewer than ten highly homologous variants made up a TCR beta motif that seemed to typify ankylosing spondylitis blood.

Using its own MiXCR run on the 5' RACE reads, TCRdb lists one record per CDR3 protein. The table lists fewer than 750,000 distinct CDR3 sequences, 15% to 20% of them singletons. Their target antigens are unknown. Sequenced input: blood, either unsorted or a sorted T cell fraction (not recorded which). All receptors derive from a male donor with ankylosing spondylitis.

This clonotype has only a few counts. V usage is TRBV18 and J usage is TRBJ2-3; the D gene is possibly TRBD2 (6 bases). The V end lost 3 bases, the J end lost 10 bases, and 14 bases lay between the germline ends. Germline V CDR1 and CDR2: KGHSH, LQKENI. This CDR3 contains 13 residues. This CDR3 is CASSPGLFDSQYF. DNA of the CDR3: TGTGCCAGCTCACCGGGACTCTTCGACTCGCAGTATTTT. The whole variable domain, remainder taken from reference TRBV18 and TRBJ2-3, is NAGVMQNPRHLVRRRGQEARLRCSPMKGHSHVYWYRQLPEEGLKFMVYLQKENIIDESGMPKERFSAEFPKEGPSILRIQQVVRGDSAAYFCASSPGLFDSQYFGPGTRLTVL.

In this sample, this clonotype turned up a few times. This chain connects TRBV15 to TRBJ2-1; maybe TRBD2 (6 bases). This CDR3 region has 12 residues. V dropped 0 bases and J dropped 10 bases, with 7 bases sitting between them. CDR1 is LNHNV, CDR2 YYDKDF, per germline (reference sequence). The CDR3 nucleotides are TGTGCCACCAGCAGAGAAAGCGGGGAGCAGTTCTTC. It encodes CATSRESGEQFF. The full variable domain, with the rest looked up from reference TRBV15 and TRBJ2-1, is DAMVIQNPRYQVTQFGKPVTLSCSQTLNHNVMYWYQQKSSQAPKLLFHYYDKDFNNEADTPDNFQSRRPNTSFCFLDIRSPGLGDTAMYLCATSRESGEQFFGPGTRLTVL.

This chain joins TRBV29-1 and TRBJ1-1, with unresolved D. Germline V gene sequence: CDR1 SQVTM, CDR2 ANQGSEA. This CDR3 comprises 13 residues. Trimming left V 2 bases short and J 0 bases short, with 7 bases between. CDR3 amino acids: CSVEKDMNTEAFF. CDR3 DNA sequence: TGCAGCGTTGAAAAGGATATGAACACTGAAGCTTTCTTT.

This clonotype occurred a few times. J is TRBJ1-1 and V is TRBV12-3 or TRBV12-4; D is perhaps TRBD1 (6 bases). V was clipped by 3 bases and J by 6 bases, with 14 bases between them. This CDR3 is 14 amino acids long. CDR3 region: CASSFPGKGAEAFF. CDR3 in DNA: TGTGCCAGCAGTTTCCCGGGGAAGGGGGCTGAAGCTTTCTTT.

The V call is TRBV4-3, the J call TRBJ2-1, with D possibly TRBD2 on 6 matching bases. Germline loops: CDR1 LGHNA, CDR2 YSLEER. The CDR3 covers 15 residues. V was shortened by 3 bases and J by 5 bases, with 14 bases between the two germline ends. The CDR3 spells CASSQASSVNNEQFF. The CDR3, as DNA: TGCGCCAGCAGCCAGGCGTCTAGCGTAAACAATGAGCAGTTCTTC.

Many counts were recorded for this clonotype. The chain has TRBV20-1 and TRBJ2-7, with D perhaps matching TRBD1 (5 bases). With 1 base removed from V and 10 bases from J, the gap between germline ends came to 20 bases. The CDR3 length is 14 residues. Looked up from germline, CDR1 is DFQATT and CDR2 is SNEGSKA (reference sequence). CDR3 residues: CSARAPLDTGVQYF. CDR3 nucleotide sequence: TGCAGTGCTAGAGCCCCCCTTGATACAGGAGTTCAGTACTTC.